The 27 T cell receptor beta chains below all came from one sample that was sequenced in a study of T cells in localized non-small cell lung cancer. The data were produced by immunoSEQ multiplex PCR, yet TCRdb's version contains in-frame clones alone and is incomplete. The data hold around 92,000 clones, with around 90% observed a single time. Material: PBMCs, obtained before any cancer treatment. The receptors originated from a woman aged 35-70 years with stage II squamous cell lung carcinoma.

This clone is a singleton in its sample. The V gene is TRBV5-1, the J gene TRBJ2-7; D gene uncertain. Trimming cost V 0 bases and J 2 bases, with 12 bases left between them. Looked up from germline, CDR1 is SGHRS and CDR2 is YFSETQ. CDR3 length equals 15 residues. CDR3 in amino acids: CASSLESQNPYEQYF. As DNA, the CDR3 is TGCGCCAGCAGCTTGGAGTCCCAGAATCCCTACGAGCAGTACTTC.

The V gene is TRBV2, the J gene TRBJ2-5, with TRBD2 matching 8 bases. V was pared by 5 bases and J by 4 bases, with 3 bases of the junction left unmatched. The CDR3 has 13 residues. Germline CDR1 and CDR2: SNHLY and FYNNEI. CDR3 DNA: TGTGCCAGCAGTCGTGCGGGAGGAGAGACCCAGTACTTC. It codes for CASSRAGGETQYF.

This clone was seen only once. The chain combines TRBV6-1 with TRBJ2-1; 9 positions match TRBD2. Trimming cost V 2 bases and J 2 bases; bases outside gene matches: 4. Germline CDR1 reads MNHNS; CDR2 reads SASEGT. This CDR3 is built from 16 residues. CDR3 region: CASSEMAGGPYNEQFF. The DNA of the CDR3 is TGTGCCAGCAGTGAAATGGCGGGAGGGCCCTACAATGAGCAGTTCTTC.

CDR3 residues: CASKEGGAPSLYEQYF. The CDR3, as DNA: TGTGCCAGTAAAGAAGGAGGGGCTCCTTCTCTCTACGAGCAGTACTTC. The chain links TRBV2 to TRBJ2-7; the D gene is possibly TRBD2 (6 bases). The CDR3 consists of 16 residues. The ends were cut back, 9 bases at V and 3 bases at J, with 24 bases in the middle. The V gene's germline CDR1 is SNHLY and CDR2 FYNNEI.

V gene TRBV5-1 combines with J gene TRBJ2-1; maybe TRBD1 (6 bases). Germline-derived CDR1 and CDR2 are SGHRS and YFSETQ. V lost 1 base and J lost 2, with 16 bases in between. The CDR3 length is 17 residues. The CDR3 spells CASSLFLRDTTYNEQFF. In DNA, the CDR3 is TGCGCCAGCAGCTTGTTCTTACGGGACACGACCTACAATGAGCAGTTCTTC.

V is TRBV5-1 and J is TRBJ2-5, with 9 nucleotides matching TRBD2. The CDR3 runs to 17 residues. After removal of 0 bases from V and 3 bases from J, the junction contained 9 bases not matched to a gene. Per the germline V gene, CDR1 is SGHRS and CDR2 is YFSETQ. As DNA, the CDR3 is TGCGCCAGCAGCTTGGCCGGTAGACTAGCGGCCAAAGAGACCCAGTACTTC. As protein: CASSLAGRLAAKETQYF. Together with reference TRBV5-1 and TRBJ2-5, the CDR3 gives the full variable domain: KAGVTQTPRYLIKTRGQQVTLSCSPISGHRSVSWYQQTPGQGLQFLFEYFSETQRNKGNFPGRFSGRQFSNSRSEMNVSTLELGDSALYLCASSLAGRLAAKETQYFGPGTRLLVL.

This clone has a handful of counts. This chain uses TRBV7-9 with TRBJ1-1; a possible D gene is TRBD1 (5 bases). The CDR3 has 13 amino acids. Trimming took off 5 bases at V and 0 bases at J, with 7 bases between the two ends. Germline values: CDR1 SEHNR, CDR2 FQNEAQ (reference sequence). For the CDR3, the DNA is TGTGCCAGCAGCCTGACAGTGAACACTGAAGCTTTCTTT. Translation gives CASSLTVNTEAFF.

The genes are TRBV25-1 and TRBJ2-2, with 12 nucleotides matching TRBD2. The CDR3 runs to 16 residues. Per the germline V gene, CDR1 is MGHDK and CDR2 is SYGVNS. The V gene end was trimmed by 3 bases and the J gene end by 4 bases; junction bases not matched to a gene: 3. CDR3 protein: CASSDVTSGSTGELFF. CDR3 sequence (DNA): TGTGCCAGCAGTGATGTGACTAGCGGGAGCACCGGGGAGCTGTTTTTT.

The rearrangement uses TRBV7-2 and TRBJ1-5; D is possibly TRBD1 (5 bases). CDR1 is SGHTA and CDR2 is FQGNSA in the germline V gene. This CDR3 is built from 15 residues. V was trimmed by 2 bases and J by 4 bases, leaving 12 bases between them. CDR3 sequence: CASSLKVGGNQPQHF. CDR3 bases: TGTGCCAGCAGCTTAAAGGTTGGGGGGAATCAGCCCCAGCATTTT.

The sample holds one count of this clone. The rearrangement links TRBV2 to TRBJ1-5, with D unresolved. V was trimmed by 7 bases and J by 3 bases, leaving 16 bases between them. This CDR3 is built from 15 residues. Germline lookup yields CDR1 SNHLY and CDR2 FYNNEI. CDR3 sequence (DNA): TGTGCCAGCACCCTCGGCGCAGTAATCAATCAGCCCCAGCATTTT. Translated: CASTLGAVINQPQHF.

This clone was counted a single time. The chain joins TRBV6-4 to TRBJ2-2, with D uncertain. Trimming removed 6 bases from V and 1 base from J, with 3 bases in between. The CDR3 is made up of 12 amino acids. Germline loops: CDR1 MRHNA, CDR2 SNTAGT. This CDR3 reads CASRRNTGELFF. In DNA form, the CDR3 reads TGTGCCAGCAGAAGGAACACCGGGGAGCTGTTTTTT.

V is TRBV5-6 and J is TRBJ2-1; 9 bases match TRBD2. V was pared by 7 bases and J by 2 bases, with 13 bases of the junction left unmatched. Germline V gene data show CDR1 as SGHDT and CDR2 as YYEEEE. The CDR3 loop spans 17 amino acids. Here the CDR3 DNA reads TGTGCCAGCTGCTACGGGTTAGCGGGGGTAACCTACAATGAGCAGTTCTTC. As protein: CASCYGLAGVTYNEQFF.

The gene calls are TRBV4-1 and TRBJ1-1; D perhaps matches TRBD1 (6 bases). Germline-derived CDR1 and CDR2 are MGHRA and YSYEKL. The length of the CDR3 is 16 residues. Trimming left V 0 bases short and J 8 bases short, with 19 bases between. Written as DNA, the CDR3 is TGCGCCAGCAGCCAAGAGGGGGCCCCGGGACAAAAAGAAGCTTTCTTT. The encoded protein is CASSQEGAPGQKEAFF.

This clone was observed a single time. This chain links TRBV18 with TRBJ2-1, with unresolved D. CDR3 length: 15 amino acids. V lost 6 bases to trimming and J lost 0 bases, with 12 bases between them. Germline CDR1 is KGHSH and CDR2 is LQKENI. CDR3 amino acids: CASSPERSSYNEQFF. The CDR3 DNA reads as TGTGCCAGCTCCCCCGAGCGAAGCTCCTACAATGAGCAGTTCTTC.

The gene calls are TRBV5-4 and TRBJ2-3, with D hard to call. CDR1 SGHNT and CDR2 YYREEE come from the germline V gene (reference sequence). CDR3 size: 13 residues. Trimming cost V 3 bases and J 4 bases, with 9 bases left between them. The CDR3 sequence: CASSSPRADTQYF. For the CDR3, the DNA is TGTGCCAGCAGCTCCCCGAGAGCAGATACGCAGTATTTT.

The chain couples TRBV29-1 to TRBJ2-1, with TRBD2 as a possible D gene (7 bases). Trimming pared 6 bases from V and 2 bases from J, leaving 14 bases between. There are 14 residues in the CDR3. Germline V gene sequence: CDR1 SQVTM, CDR2 ANQGSEA. Written as DNA, the CDR3 is TGCAGCGTAGACGGGGGGCTCCCCTACAATGAGCAGTTCTTC. Its protein is CSVDGGLPYNEQFF.

The chain carries TRBV19 and TRBJ2-1, with unresolved D. The CDR3 consists of 13 residues. Germline V gene lookup returns CDR1 LNHDA and CDR2 SQIVND (reference sequence). The ends were cut back, 0 bases at V and 3 bases at J, with 3 bases in the middle. The CDR3 here is CASSIDSYNEQFF. The CDR3 coding sequence is TGTGCCAGTAGTATAGATAGCTACAATGAGCAGTTCTTC.

J is TRBJ2-7 and V is TRBV19; 9 nucleotides line up with TRBD1. Germline CDR1 and CDR2: LNHDA and SQIVND (reference sequence). The CDR3 is 17 residues long. J gave up 0 bases and V 2 bases, and 8 bases lay outside the gene matches. Here the CDR3 DNA reads TGTGCCAGTAGTATAATGGGGACAGGGAGTACCTCCTACGAGCAGTACTTC. This codes for CASSIMGTGSTSYEQYF.

V gene TRBV4-1 combines with J gene TRBJ2-1, with a tentative D call TRBD2 (5 bases). Germline values: CDR1 MGHRA, CDR2 YSYEKL. This CDR3 contains 15 residues. Trimming took 4 bases from V and 4 from J, leaving 14 bases between them. In DNA form, the CDR3 reads TGCGCCAGCAGCCGAGGGTGGGTGAATTACAATGAGCAGTTCTTC. It codes for CASSRGWVNYNEQFF.

V is TRBV15 and J is TRBJ1-3, with 7 bases that match TRBD1. The CDR3 is 17 residues long. Germline V lookup: CDR1 LNHNV, CDR2 YYDKDF (reference sequence). V was clipped by 0 bases and J by 4 bases; unmatched bases: 9. The CDR3 bases are TGTGCCACCAGCAGAGATCTAGACAGGGCGGCGGGAAACACCATATATTTT. Residues: CATSRDLDRAAGNTIYF.

J is TRBJ1-3 and V is TRBV5-1; D unclear. The CDR3 is made up of 15 amino acids. Germline V gene lookup returns CDR1 SGHRS and CDR2 YFSETQ. Between the trimmed V and J ends, which lost 0 bases and 0 bases, there was a span of 7 bases. The CDR3 loop is CASSLDRHSGNTIYF. The CDR3 DNA is TGCGCCAGCAGCTTGGACAGACACTCTGGAAACACCATATATTTT.

J is TRBJ1-2 and V is TRBV7-2, with a possible D match to TRBD1 (6 bases). V was clipped by 5 bases and J by 0 bases, with 10 bases between them. The CDR3 consists of 14 residues. Germline lookup yields CDR1 SGHTA and CDR2 FQGNSA. The CDR3 loop is CASSPGTSNYGYTF. CDR3 DNA sequence: TGTGCCAGCAGCCCCGGGACATCTAACTATGGCTACACCTTC.

V and J are TRBV27 and TRBJ1-6; 9 bases match TRBD1. The germline V gene encodes CDR1 MNHEY and CDR2 SMNVEV (reference sequence). V shed 7 bases and J 10 bases; nucleotides not matched to a gene: 14. The CDR3 sequence is 16 residues long. In DNA, the CDR3 is TGTGCCAGCACCCACCCCGGGACAGGGATTCTCTCACCCCTCCACTTT. This codes for CASTHPGTGILSPLHF.

The chain couples TRBV27 to TRBJ2-4; TRBD1 might be the D (5 bases). V shed 1 base and J shed 0 bases, with 19 bases lying between them. CDR3 length: 19 amino acids. Germline V CDR1 and CDR2: MNHEY, SMNVEV (reference sequence). The CDR3 region is CASSLYAGNHDVAKNIQYF. As DNA, the CDR3 is TGTGCCAGCAGTTTATACGCAGGGAACCACGACGTAGCCAAAAACATTCAGTACTTC.

The genes are TRBV2 and TRBJ1-1; a possible D gene is TRBD1 (6 bases). Germline CDR1 reads SNHLY; CDR2 reads FYNNEI. CDR3 length: 14 amino acids. V lost 2 bases to trimming and J lost 5 bases, with 12 bases between them. The CDR3 bases are TGTGCCAGCAGTGAAAAGGGGGGCTGGACTGAAGCTTTCTTT. Amino acid sequence: CASSEKGGWTEAFF.

V usage is TRBV10-2 and J usage is TRBJ1-5; possible D gene TRBD1, 6 bases. This CDR3 is built from 17 residues. Germline assignment: CDR1 WSHSY and CDR2 SAAADI. Between the trimmed V and J ends, which lost 2 bases and 2 bases, there was a span of 16 bases. The CDR3 here is CASSEAWGARGNQPQHF. The DNA of the CDR3 is TGCGCCAGCAGTGAGGCTTGGGGGGCGCGGGGCAATCAGCCCCAGCATTTT.

The genes are TRBV7-9 and TRBJ2-2, with D uncertain. V dropped 1 base and J dropped 8 bases, with 5 bases sitting between them. Germline CDR1 SEHNR, CDR2 FQNEAQ (reference sequence). The CDR3 contains 12 residues. CDR3 in DNA: TGTGCCAGCAGCTTAGAAATAGGGGAGCTGTTTTTT. This sequence encodes CASSLEIGELFF.